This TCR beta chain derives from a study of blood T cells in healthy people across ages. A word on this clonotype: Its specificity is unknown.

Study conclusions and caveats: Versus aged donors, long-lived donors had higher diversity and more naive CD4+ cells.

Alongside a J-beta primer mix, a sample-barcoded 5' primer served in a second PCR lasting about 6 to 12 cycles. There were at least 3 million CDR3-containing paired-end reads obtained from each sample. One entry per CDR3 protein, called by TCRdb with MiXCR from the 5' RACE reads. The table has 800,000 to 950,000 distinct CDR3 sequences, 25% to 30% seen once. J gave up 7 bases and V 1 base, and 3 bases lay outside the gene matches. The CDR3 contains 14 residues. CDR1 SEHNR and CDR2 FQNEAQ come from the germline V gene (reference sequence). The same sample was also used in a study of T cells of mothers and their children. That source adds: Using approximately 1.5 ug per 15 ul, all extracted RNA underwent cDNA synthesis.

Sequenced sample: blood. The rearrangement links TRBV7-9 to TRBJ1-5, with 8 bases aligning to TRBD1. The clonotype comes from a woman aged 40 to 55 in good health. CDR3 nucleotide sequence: TGTGCCAGCAGCTTAGGACAGGGGTTGCAGCCCCAGCATTTT. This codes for CASSLGQGLQPQHF.